The rows below give T cell receptor beta chains drawn from one sample of a study of T cells in Graves' hyperthyroidism and ophthalmopathy. TCRdb ran MiXCR on the multiplex PCR reads and lists one entry per CDR3 protein. The table has under 350,000 distinct CDR3 sequences, roughly 13% seen once; the top ten hold less than 8%. Sequencing was done on a sample of blood. The receptors shown here come from a woman aged 35 to 49 with Graves' hyperthyroidism. CDR3s include the opening cysteine and the closing phenylalanine or tryptophan. A D gene is named only where the DNA matches it firmly. Clone size is given for some rows only: seen once, a few or many times, or a class if the clone is expanded.

abundance,v_gene,d_gene,j_gene,CDR3aa,CDR3nt
many,TRBV13,NA,TRBJ1-1,CASSPPGNTEAFF,TGTGCCAGCAGCCCTCCAGGGAATACTGAAGCTTTCTTT
NA,TRBV20-1,NA,TRBJ2-7,CSAAQDTRYEQYF,TGCAGTGCTGCGCAGGATACTCGATACGAGCAGTACTTC
many,TRBV6-2/TRBV6-3,TRBD1,TRBJ2-5,CASSRTGPTQETQYF,TGTGCCAGCAGTCGGACAGGGCCAACCCAAGAGACCCAGTACTTC
many,TRBV2,NA,TRBJ1-6,CASSFQGEDNNSPLHF,TGTGCCAGCAGTTTCCAGGGAGAGGACAATAATTCACCCCTCCACTTT
few,TRBV3-1,TRBD1,TRBJ2-7,CASSPRDRASYEQYF,TGTGCCAGCAGCCCCCGGGACAGGGCCTCCTACGAGCAGTACTTC
few,TRBV28,TRBD2,TRBJ2-3,CASSFSGGRADTQYF,TGTGCCAGCAGTTTTAGTGGCGGGAGGGCAGATACGCAGTATTTT
many,TRBV5-1,NA,TRBJ2-2,CASGKTDFTGELFF,TGCGCCAGCGGCAAGACAGACTTCACCGGGGAGCTGTTTTTT
few,TRBV10-3,TRBD1,TRBJ1-2,CASTGQGLPGTF,TGTGCCTCAACTGGACAGGGTCTTCCGGGGACCTTC
many,TRBV7-2,TRBD1,TRBJ2-5,CASSQFPDRAETQYF,TGTGCCAGCAGCCAATTCCCCGACAGGGCGGAGACCCAGTACTTC
many,TRBV20-1,TRBD2,TRBJ2-5,CSARPLGTRWETQYF,TGCAGTGCCCGACCTCTGGGGACTAGATGGGAGACCCAGTACTTC
NA,TRBV11-2,NA,TRBJ2-2,CASSPPPLGTGELFF,TGTGCCAGCAGCCCCCCCCCCCTGGGGACCGGGGAGCTGTTTTTT
many,TRBV20-1,TRBD1,TRBJ2-5,CSASSGQGVAGTQYF,TGCAGTGCTAGCTCGGGACAGGGGGTAGCGGGAACCCAGTACTTC
many,TRBV5-8,TRBD1,TRBJ2-1,CASSYTGGREQFF,TGTGCCAGCAGCTACACAGGGGGGAGGGAGCAGTTCTTC
many,TRBV12-3/TRBV12-4,NA,TRBJ1-4,CASSLNTWGLATNEKLFF,TGTGCCAGCAGTTTAAACACCTGGGGCCTAGCAACTAATGAAAAACTGTTTTTT
NA,TRBV7-8,TRBD2,TRBJ2-1,CASSTRASGSNAYNEQFF,TGTGCCAGCAGCACTCGAGCTAGCGGCTCCAACGCCTACAATGAGCAGTTCTTC
many,TRBV12-3/TRBV12-4,TRBD1,TRBJ1-1,CASTQQGGPTEAFF,TGTGCCAGCACCCAACAGGGGGGGCCCACTGAAGCTTTCTTT
many,TRBV9,NA,TRBJ2-5,CASSVEPAGQETQYF,TGTGCCAGCAGCGTAGAGCCCGCGGGTCAAGAGACCCAGTACTTC
NA,TRBV20-1,TRBD2,TRBJ2-5,CSARLAGVTETQYF,TGCAGTGCTAGACTAGCGGGAGTTACGGAGACCCAGTACTTC
NA,TRBV19,TRBD1,TRBJ2-4,CASSFGQGAVKNIQYF,TGTGCCAGTAGCTTTGGACAGGGGGCAGTCAAAAACATTCAGTACTTC
many,TRBV7-9,NA,TRBJ2-3,CASRRDADTQYF,TGTGCCAGCAGGCGGGACGCAGATACGCAGTATTTT
many,TRBV20-1,NA,TRBJ2-1,CSATGRNEQFF,TGCAGTGCCACAGGGAGGAATGAGCAGTTCTTC
many,TRBV20-1,NA,TRBJ1-2,CSASRGNYGYTF,TGCAGTGCCTCTAGGGGAAACTATGGCTACACCTTC
NA,TRBV20-1,TRBD2,TRBJ2-1,CSARAQRENYNEQFF,TGCAGTGCTAGAGCCCAGCGGGAAAACTACAATGAGCAGTTCTTC
many,TRBV29-1,NA,TRBJ2-5,CSAEGGEGGETQYF,TGCAGCGCCGAAGGGGGCGAGGGAGGAGAGACCCAGTACTTC
many,TRBV12-3/TRBV12-4,NA,TRBJ2-3,CASSSGTAQYF,TGTGCCAGCAGTTCCGGGACTGCACAGTATTTT
many,TRBV6-1,NA,TRBJ1-5,CASSEGSPFNQPQHF,TGTGCCAGCAGTGAAGGGTCACCCTTCAATCAGCCCCAGCATTTT
NA,TRBV20-1,NA,TRBJ2-1,CSADRLDSYNEQFF,TGCAGTGCGGACCGACTAGACTCCTACAATGAGCAGTTCTTC
many,TRBV6-6,TRBD2,TRBJ2-3,CASSYPTSGSTDTQYF,TGTGCCAGCAGTTACCCTACTAGCGGGAGCACAGATACGCAGTATTTT
few,TRBV6-2/TRBV6-3,TRBD2,TRBJ2-1,CASRRTSGMWNEQFF,TGTGCCAGCAGGCGGACTAGCGGGATGTGGAATGAGCAGTTCTTC
many,TRBV7-6,TRBD1,TRBJ2-3,CASSGGTGQVGDTQYF,TGTGCCAGCAGCGGAGGGACAGGACAAGTTGGGGATACGCAGTATTTT
many,TRBV18,NA,TRBJ1-1,CASSDQSTEAFF,TGTGCCAGCTCCGATCAGTCCACTGAAGCTTTCTTT
NA,TRBV20-1,NA,TRBJ1-1,CSARDGRGGTEAFF,TGCAGTGCTAGAGACGGCAGGGGTGGCACTGAAGCTTTCTTT
many,TRBV3-1,TRBD1,TRBJ2-5,CASSQTGRGPEETQYF,TGTGCCAGCAGCCAGACAGGGAGAGGCCCGGAAGAGACCCAGTACTTC
many,TRBV3-1,NA,TRBJ1-5,CASSQDSGVPQPQHF,TGTGCCAGCAGCCAAGATTCGGGGGTTCCTCAGCCCCAGCATTTT
many,TRBV6-1,TRBD2,TRBJ2-4,CASRGKQGLGNIQYF,TGTGCCAGCAGGGGAAAACAGGGACTAGGAAACATTCAGTACTTC
many,TRBV18,TRBD1,TRBJ2-1,CASSFGQGARNEQFF,TGTGCCAGCTCATTCGGACAGGGGGCCCGCAATGAGCAGTTCTTC
many,TRBV7-9,TRBD1,TRBJ2-5,CASSLAQGLETQYF,TGTGCCAGCAGCTTAGCACAGGGGCTGGAGACCCAGTACTTC
NA,TRBV11-3,NA,TRBJ2-3,CASASMGGTDTQYF,TGTGCCAGCGCCAGTATGGGCGGGACAGATACGCAGTATTTT
many,TRBV12-3/TRBV12-4,NA,TRBJ1-3,CASMANTIYF,TGTGCCAGCATGGCCAACACCATATATTTT
NA,TRBV18,NA,TRBJ1-5,CASSPGAGGVDQPQHF,TGTGCCAGCTCACCAGGGGCGGGGGGCGTGGATCAGCCCCAGCATTTT
many,TRBV30,NA,TRBJ1-2,CAWDMLGGYTF,TGTGCCTGGGACATGCTGGGGGGCTACACCTTC
NA,TRBV30,NA,TRBJ2-7,CAWSAAYEQYF,TGTGCCTGGAGTGCCGCCTACGAGCAGTACTTC
NA,TRBV5-1,NA,TRBJ2-1,CASSFVGDEQFF,TGCGCCAGCAGCTTCGTAGGAGATGAGCAGTTCTTC
NA,TRBV6-1,NA,TRBJ2-1,CASSEAEGSYNEQFF,TGTGCCAGCAGTGAAGCCGAGGGGTCCTACAATGAGCAGTTCTTC
many,TRBV18,TRBD1,TRBJ1-4,CASSQDRNEKLFF,TGTGCCAGCTCACAGGACAGGAATGAAAAACTGTTTTTT
NA,TRBV6-9,TRBD2,TRBJ2-3,CASSYLAGGPAGTDTQYF,TGTGCCAGCAGTTACCTAGCGGGAGGGCCCGCGGGCACAGATACGCAGTATTTT
NA,TRBV29-1,TRBD2,TRBJ2-1,CSVPARPGGGNEQFF,TGCAGCGTTCCAGCCCGGCCGGGAGGGGGTAATGAGCAGTTCTTC
many,TRBV12-3/TRBV12-4,NA,TRBJ2-1,CASSPLGNEQFF,TGTGCCAGCAGTCCCCTGGGGAATGAGCAGTTCTTC
NA,TRBV28,TRBD1,TRBJ1-1,CASSPETGGITEAFF,TGTGCCAGCAGTCCCGAAACAGGGGGTATCACTGAAGCTTTCTTT
many,TRBV29-1,TRBD1,TRBJ1-2,CSVEEDRDYGYTF,TGCAGCGTCGAAGAGGACAGGGACTATGGCTACACCTTC
many,TRBV7-8,NA,TRBJ2-2,CASSLVGGVGLNTGELFF,TGTGCCAGCAGCTTAGTAGGGGGGGTGGGACTGAACACCGGGGAGCTGTTTTTT
many,TRBV20-1,TRBD2,TRBJ2-5,CSASSAGGRQETQYF,TGCAGTGCTTCATCAGCGGGAGGTCGTCAAGAGACCCAGTACTTC
few,TRBV6-1,TRBD2,TRBJ2-7,CASSPSGRKTYEQYF,TGTGCCAGCAGCCCTAGCGGGAGGAAAACCTACGAGCAGTACTTC